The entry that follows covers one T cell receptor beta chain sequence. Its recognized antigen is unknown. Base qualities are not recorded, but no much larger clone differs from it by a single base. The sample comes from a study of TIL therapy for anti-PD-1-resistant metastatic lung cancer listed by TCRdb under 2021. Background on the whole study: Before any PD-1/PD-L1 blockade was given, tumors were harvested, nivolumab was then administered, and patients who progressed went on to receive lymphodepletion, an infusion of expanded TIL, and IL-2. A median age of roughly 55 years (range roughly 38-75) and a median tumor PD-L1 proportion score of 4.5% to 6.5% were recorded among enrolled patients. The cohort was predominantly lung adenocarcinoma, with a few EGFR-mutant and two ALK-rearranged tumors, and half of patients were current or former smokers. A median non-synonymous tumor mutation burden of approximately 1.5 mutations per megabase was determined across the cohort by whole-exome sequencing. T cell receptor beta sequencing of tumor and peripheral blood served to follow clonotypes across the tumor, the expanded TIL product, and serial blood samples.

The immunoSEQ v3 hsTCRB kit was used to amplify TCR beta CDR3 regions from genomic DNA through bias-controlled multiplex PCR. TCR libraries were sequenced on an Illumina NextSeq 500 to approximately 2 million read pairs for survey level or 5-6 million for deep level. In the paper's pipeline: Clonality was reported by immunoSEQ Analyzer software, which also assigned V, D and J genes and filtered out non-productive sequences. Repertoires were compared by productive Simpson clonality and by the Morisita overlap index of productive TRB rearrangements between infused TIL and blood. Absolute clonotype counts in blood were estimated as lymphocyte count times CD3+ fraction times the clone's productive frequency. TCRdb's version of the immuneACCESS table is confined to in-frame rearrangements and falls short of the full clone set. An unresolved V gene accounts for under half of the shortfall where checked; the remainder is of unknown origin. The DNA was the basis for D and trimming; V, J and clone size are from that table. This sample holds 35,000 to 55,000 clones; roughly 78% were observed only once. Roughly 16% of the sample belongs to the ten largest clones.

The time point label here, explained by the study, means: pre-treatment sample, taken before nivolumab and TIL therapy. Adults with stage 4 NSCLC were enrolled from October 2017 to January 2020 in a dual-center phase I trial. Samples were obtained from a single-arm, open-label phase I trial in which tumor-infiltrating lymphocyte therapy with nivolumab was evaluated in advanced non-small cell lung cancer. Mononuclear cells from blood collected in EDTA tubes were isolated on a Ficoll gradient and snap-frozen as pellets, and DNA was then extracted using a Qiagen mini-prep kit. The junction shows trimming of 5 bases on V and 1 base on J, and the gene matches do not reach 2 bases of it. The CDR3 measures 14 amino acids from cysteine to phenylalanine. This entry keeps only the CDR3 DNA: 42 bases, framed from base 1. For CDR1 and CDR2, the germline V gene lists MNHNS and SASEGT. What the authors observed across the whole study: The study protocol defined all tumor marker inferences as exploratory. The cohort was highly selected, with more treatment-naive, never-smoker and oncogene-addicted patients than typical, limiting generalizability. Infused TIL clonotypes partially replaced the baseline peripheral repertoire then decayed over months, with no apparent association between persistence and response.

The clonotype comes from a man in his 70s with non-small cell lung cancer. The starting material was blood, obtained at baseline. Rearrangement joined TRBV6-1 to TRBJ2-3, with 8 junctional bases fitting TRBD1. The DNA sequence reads TGTGCCAGCAGTCCAGGGGGCGGCACAGATACGCAGTATTTT. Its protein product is CASSPGGGTDTQYF.